The present T cell receptor (beta chain) was sequenced within a study of T cells in Graves' hyperthyroidism and ophthalmopathy. About the research overall: The initial diagnosis was the point when peripheral blood was collected, ahead of any treatment. Study results and caveats: Ophthalmopathy and stable hyperthyroidism were separated by a 13 V-J model.

Comment on this clonotype: The antigen remains undetermined.

Germline CDR1 GTSNPN, CDR2 SVGIG (reference sequence). This CDR3 is built from 15 residues. V lost 2 bases and J lost 3; bases outside the gene matches: 10. Orbital computed tomography and thyroid ultrasound, together with serum TRAb and thyroxine and clinical symptoms, were used for diagnoses. TCR beta CDR3 sequences were amplified from RNA transcripts. The HTBI primer set served for first-round RT-PCR of the TCR CDR3. In TCRdb, the multiplex PCR reads were re-called with MiXCR into one record per CDR3 protein. The sample has under 700,000 distinct CDR3 sequences, roughly 17% seen once. J is TRBJ2-7 and V is TRBV30, with TRBD2 matching over 7 bases. Sequencing used blood. The clonotype originates from a woman aged 18-29 years with Graves' hyperthyroidism. The CDR3 here is CAWSPETSADYEQYF. The CDR3 nucleotides are TGTGCCTGGAGTCCGGAAACTAGCGCGGACTACGAGCAGTACTTC.